The 18 T cell receptor beta chains listed next were all sequenced from one sample in a study of T cells in Graves' hyperthyroidism and ophthalmopathy. TCR beta CDR3 region amplification was performed from RNA transcripts. The HTBI primer set drove a first-round RT-PCR of the TCR CDR3. MiXCR, run by TCRdb on the multiplex PCR reads, gives a single entry per CDR3 protein. The sample carries around 600,000 distinct CDR3 sequences, 12% to 15% recorded once. The sample taken for sequencing was blood. Receptor source: a young woman with Graves' ophthalmopathy.

This clonotype was detected ten times or more. The genes are TRBV12-3 or TRBV12-4 and TRBJ2-7, with 10 bases fitting TRBD1. The CDR3 has 18 residues. With 4 bases clipped from V and 6 bases from J, the junction kept 18 bases outside the gene matches. The CDR3 DNA follows: TGTGCCAGCAGTTCAGCGGGAAGCAGGGGACAGGGGATTAGCGAGCAGTACTTC. Translated: CASSSAGSRGQGISEQYF.

Details on this clonotype: The germline gene is not matched at one end of the junction; a read error may be the cause. The CDR3 bases are TGTGCCAGCGGTTATGGCCTTAGCACAGATACGCAGTATTTT. Protein sequence: CASGYGLSTDTQYF. The rearrangement links TRBV6-2 or TRBV6-3 to TRBJ2-3; D unresolved. This CDR3 has 14 amino acids. Germline assignment: CDR1 MNHEY and CDR2 SVGEGT.

The chain joins TRBV14 to TRBJ1-6, with D maybe TRBD1 (5 bases). Trimming left V 4 bases short and J 2 bases short, with 12 bases between. The length of the CDR3 is 16 residues. Germline V gene lookup returns CDR1 SGHDN and CDR2 FVKESK. CDR3 nucleotide sequence: TGTGCCAGCAGCCCGCAGGGATTGGCCTATAATTCACCCCTCCACTTT. This translates into CASSPQGLAYNSPLHF.

In this sample, this clonotype turned up a few times. This chain connects TRBV11-3 to TRBJ2-1, with TRBD1 matching 9 bases. Germline V gives CDR1 SGHNT, CDR2 YENEEA. The length of the CDR3 is 16 residues. J was trimmed by 0 bases and V by 7 bases; bases with no gene match: 7. DNA of the CDR3: TGTGCCAGCACCACAGGGGGCGGGAGCTCCTACAATGAGCAGTTCTTC. Translating it yields CASTTGGGSSYNEQFF.

Ten or more counts support this clonotype. V and J are TRBV18 and TRBJ2-1; 8 bases fit TRBD2. CDR1 and CDR2 from the germline V gene are KGHSH and LQKENI. The CDR3 loop spans 16 amino acids. V was pared by 3 bases and J by 2 bases, with 6 bases of the junction left unmatched. CDR3 loop: CASSPGLAGPYNEQFF. The CDR3 DNA reads as TGTGCCAGCTCACCCGGACTAGCTGGGCCCTACAATGAGCAGTTCTTC. The whole variable domain, remainder taken from reference TRBV18 and TRBJ2-1, is NAGVMQNPRHLVRRRGQEARLRCSPMKGHSHVYWYRQLPEEGLKFMVYLQKENIIDESGMPKERFSAEFPKEGPSILRIQQVVRGDSAAYFCASSPGLAGPYNEQFFGPGTRLTVL.

This clonotype was found many times. This chain links TRBV28 with TRBJ1-2; possibly TRBD1 for D (6 bases). This CDR3 has 15 amino acids. V was clipped by 4 bases and J by 4 bases, with 16 bases between them. Germline CDR1 is MDHEN and CDR2 is SYDVKM. CDR3 coding DNA: TGTGCCAGCAGTTCCGGACCTTGGACAGTCTATGGCTACACCTTC. This codes for CASSSGPWTVYGYTF.

V and J are TRBV20-1 and TRBJ2-5, with D possibly matching TRBD2 (6 bases). CDR1 DFQATT and CDR2 SNEGSKA come from the germline V gene (reference sequence). This CDR3 comprises 15 residues. Trimming stripped 5 bases from V and 1 base from J, with 17 bases between. The CDR3 coding sequence is TGCAGTGCTCCATCGCTGCGGGGCCCCCAAGAGACCCAGTACTTC. Its translation: CSAPSLRGPQETQYF.

This clonotype came up many times. The J gene is TRBJ2-7, the V gene TRBV20-1; D possibly corresponds to TRBD2 (5 bases). V gave up 3 bases and J gave up 0 bases, with 15 bases separating them. The germline V gene encodes CDR1 DFQATT and CDR2 SNEGSKA (reference sequence). This CDR3 is 15 amino acids long. The DNA for the CDR3 is TGCAGTGCTAGTTCCAGCGGAGGTAGCTCCTACGAGCAGTACTTC. Encoded protein: CSASSSGGSSYEQYF.

This clonotype was recorded at least ten times. The chain carries TRBV27 and TRBJ2-3; TRBD1 matches at 11 bases. The CDR3 is made up of 15 amino acids. Losses at the gene ends were 6 bases for V and 6 bases for J; bases not matched to a gene: 8. Germline CDR1 reads MNHEY; CDR2 reads SMNVEV (reference sequence). The CDR3 region has the DNA TGTGCCAGCAGGGACAGGGGGCGAGTTACCGATACGCAGTATTTT. Translation: CASRDRGRVTDTQYF.

This chain uses TRBV12-3 or TRBV12-4 with TRBJ2-7, with 8 bases that match TRBD1. V lost 3 bases to trimming and J lost 5 bases; unmatched junction nucleotides: 6. The CDR3 has 14 amino acids. The CDR3 region is CASSFTGGFDEQYF. DNA of the CDR3: TGTGCCAGCAGTTTTACAGGGGGGTTCGACGAGCAGTACTTC.

This clonotype was counted only a few times. The chain is built from TRBV6-2 or TRBV6-3 and TRBJ1-5; 8 positions match TRBD1. V lost 6 bases and J lost 5; bases outside the gene matches: 3. Germline CDR1 MNHEY, CDR2 SVGEGT. This CDR3 region has 13 residues. Written as DNA, the CDR3 is TGTGCCAGCAGGGACAGGGTGGATCAGCCCCAGCATTTT. This encodes CASRDRVDQPQHF.

The genes are TRBV6-1 and TRBJ2-2, with D perhaps matching TRBD2 (6 bases). This CDR3 is built from 18 residues. With 6 bases removed from V and 1 base from J, the gap between germline ends came to 21 bases. Germline-derived CDR1 and CDR2 are MNHNS and SASEGT. CDR3 residues: CASRSGVKVAENTGELFF. The DNA of the CDR3 is TGTGCCAGCAGGTCCGGGGTGAAGGTAGCGGAGAACACCGGGGAGCTGTTTTTT.

About this clonotype itself: It is likely a read error, because the conserved phenylalanine at the end of the CDR3 is missing. J is TRBJ1-1 and V is TRBV12-3 or TRBV12-4; D call uncertain. This CDR3 region has 13 residues. CDR3: CASSLGPNTEAFV. DNA of the CDR3: TGTGCTAGCAGTTTAGGGCCGAACACTGAAGCTTTCGTT.

The V call is TRBV20-1, the J call TRBJ2-7, with 9 bases matching TRBD1. V shed 5 bases, J shed 2 bases, and the junction held 4 bases outside the gene matches. Germline V gene lookup returns CDR1 DFQATT and CDR2 SNEGSKA (reference sequence). This CDR3 has 13 residues. The CDR3 loop is CSAEGQGPYEQYF. CDR3 nucleotide sequence: TGCAGTGCTGAGGGACAGGGCCCCTACGAGCAGTACTTC.

The V call is TRBV28, the J call TRBJ2-7; D might be TRBD1 (6 bases). V lost 6 bases and J lost 6, with 15 bases in between. This CDR3 is built from 13 residues. Germline V CDR1 and CDR2: MDHEN, SYDVKM. The chain's CDR3 is CASSPSGVREQYF. CDR3 nucleotide sequence: TGTGCCAGCAGCCCCTCAGGGGTACGCGAGCAGTACTTC.

This clonotype has a count of ten or more. The chain joins TRBV28 to TRBJ2-7; 7 bases agree with TRBD2. Looked up from germline, CDR1 is MDHEN and CDR2 is SYDVKM. CDR3 length equals 16 residues. V shed 4 bases, J shed 0 bases, and the junction held 9 bases outside the gene matches. CDR3 bases: TGTGCCAGCAGTTCAGCCACCGAGCGGGGCTCCTACGAGCAGTACTTC. It yields the protein CASSSATERGSYEQYF. The full variable domain, in which reference TRBV28 and TRBJ2-7 provide the parts outside the CDR3, is DVKVTQSSRYLVKRTGEKVFLECVQDMDHENMFWYRQDPGLGLRLIYFSYDVKMKEKGDIPEGYSVSREKKERFSLILESASTNQTSMYLCASSSATERGSYEQYFGPGTRLTVT.

The table lists this clonotype with many counts. The rearrangement joins TRBV12-3 or TRBV12-4 to TRBJ1-6; weak D call: TRBD1 (6 bases). Deletions cut 3 bases from V and 9 bases from J, with 12 bases between. The CDR3 extends over 14 amino acids. The chain's CDR3 is CASSLVGAGSPLHF. CDR3 sequence (DNA): TGTGCCAGCAGTTTGGTGGGGGCGGGTTCACCCCTCCACTTT.

This clonotype was seen repeatedly, ten times or more. This chain links TRBV2 with TRBJ1-1; a possible D gene is TRBD1 (5 bases). Germline V lookup: CDR1 SNHLY, CDR2 FYNNEI. The V end lost 6 bases, the J end lost 4 bases, and 24 bases lay between the germline ends. The CDR3 loop spans 17 amino acids. CDR3 region: CASRSGRVGLPSTEAFF. The CDR3 nucleotides are TGTGCCAGCAGGTCGGGCAGGGTGGGGTTGCCTAGCACTGAAGCTTTCTTT.